This T cell receptor (beta chain) was sequenced in a study of T cells in Graves' hyperthyroidism and ophthalmopathy (dated by TCRdb to about 2019). Notes on the research overall: Peripheral blood was collected at initial diagnosis, before any treatment. Prospective prediction of ophthalmopathy was tested in an independent validation cohort of fewer than 20 hyperthyroidism patients and 15 to 17 patients who later progressed to ophthalmopathy. The paper reports TCR Vbeta CDR3 sequencing of roughly 140 peripheral blood samples: fewer than 50 ophthalmopathy, under 80 hyperthyroidism and around 17 progressor patients. For training and testing, the 100 or so patients in the discovery cohort were randomly divided in a 7:3 ratio. Following sampling, methimazole starting at 30 mg daily was given to hyperthyroidism patients, and high-dose intravenous methylprednisolone was given to ophthalmopathy patients. Thyroid tissue and blood T-cell repertoires from six Graves' hyperthyroidism patients were also compared in the study. To identify distinguishing TCR V-J signatures, a discovery cohort of about 95 patients was used, comprising 43 with Graves' ophthalmopathy and around 57 with stable Graves' hyperthyroidism.

This clonotype was seen ten or more times. Its target antigen remains unknown. Per-base quality was not reported, and no clone a single base away is much larger than it. Moderately to severely active disease, a Clinical Activity Score of at least 3, a NOSPECS grade of at least 4, and a duration under 3 months were present in ophthalmopathy patients. The study excluded patients with uncontrolled infections, other autoimmune diseases, pregnancy or lactation. Diagnoses were established on the basis of clinical symptoms, serum thyroxine and TRAb, thyroid ultrasound, and orbital computed tomography. PBMCs were separated from roughly 10 ml of fresh peripheral blood using Ficoll-Paque density gradient centrifugation. Total RNA was extracted with Trizol reagent, and quality was checked on an Agilent 2100 Bioanalyzer. Taken from the germline V gene, the CDR1 and CDR2 loops are LGHNA and YNFKEQ. Relative to germline, V is 0 bases shorter and J is 1 base shorter, with 7 bases between their ends. The CDR3 has 15 amino acids, counting the end cysteine and phenylalanine. Only the CDR3 part of the read is kept: 45 bases, read in frame from the first base.

The TCR beta CDR3 regions were amplified from the RNA transcripts. For the first round of RT-PCR on the TCR CDR3, the HTBI primer set was used together with the Qiagen OneStep RT-PCR kit. A second multiplex PCR round built the libraries, followed by size selection and purification. Sequencing of the libraries was done on an Illumina HiSeq2000 using paired-end 100 bp reads. Concerning the study's data processing: SOAPnuke was used to process the raw data, removing reads that contained adapters or uncalled bases, had a mean Phred below 15, or lacked an exact match to the constant primer or identifier. High-quality paired reads were merged with COPE v1.2.5, and unique nucleotide sequences were defined as clonotypes. MiTCR v1.1 was used to align the clonotypes against IMGT TRBV, TRBD and TRBJ reference segments. The analysis was restricted to V-J combinations with a frequency above 0.0001, which together covered 99% to 99.2% of the repertoires. A TCS score was defined as the ratio between F50 (clonal expansion) and ExV (chaos), using BLOSUM62-based TCRdist between CDR3 peptides within each V-J. Welch's t-statistics and random forest reduced around 520 V-J features to roughly 13, which were used in a naive Bayes classifier (R e1071). TCRdb took the public reads, trimmed them with fastp at Q25, ran MiXCR for clone calling and kept in-frame beta chains. Each CDR3 protein gets just one entry, which takes the most common genes and DNA from the rows behind it. In this record, the V and J calls reflect TCRdb's handling and not the investigators' own analysis. The sample has under 350,000 distinct CDR3 sequences on record, around 15% of them singletons. About 50% of the sample is in the top ten clones.

Overall study results and their limits: Blood samples also contained most of the expanded thyroid clonotypes (frequency above 0.001), which suggests that blood repertoires may reflect thyroid immune responses. Ophthalmopathy was separated from stable hyperthyroidism by a 13 V-J signature model, with just over 85% sensitivity and 81% to 82% specificity obtained in cross-validation and 80%/75% obtained in testing. In validation, progression to ophthalmopathy was predicted by the model with approximately 67% sensitivity and under 85% specificity, a median of roughly 6 months before onset. Sample size was not statistically predetermined, and investigators were not blinded to group allocation.

The source material was blood. In this chain, TRBV4-2 is recombined with TRBJ1-5, with no D gene named confidently. The clonotype originates from a woman aged 55-69 years with Graves' ophthalmopathy. The CDR3 protein sequence reads: CASSQEDGSNQPQHF. Here is the DNA: TGTGCCAGCAGCCAAGAGGACGGCAGCAATCAGCCCCAGCATTTT.